The 21 T cell receptor beta chains reported below all come from one sample, sequenced in a study of blood T cell repertoires in COVID-19. Sequencing used immunoSEQ multiplex PCR; TCRdb keeps in-frame clones, though not all of them. The sample holds about 180,000 clones; 70% to 80% are singletons and the top ten take 13% to 15%. The sequencing sample was made of PBMCs or T cells enriched from blood (not recorded which). The receptor set was obtained from a man aged 60-69 years who had been exposed to COVID-19.

In DNA form, the CDR3 reads TGTGCCAGCGGAAACAGGGGACGTACAGATACGCAGTATTTT. Translating it yields CASGNRGRTDTQYF. The genes are TRBV11-2 and TRBJ2-3; 7 bases fit TRBD1. Trimming took 8 bases from V and 3 from J; bases not matched to a gene: 8. This CDR3 region has 14 residues. The germline gives CDR1 SGHAT, CDR2 FQNNGV.

The chain has TRBV24-1 and TRBJ1-4; 7 bases fit TRBD1. The CDR3 is made up of 15 amino acids. V lost 4 bases to trimming and J lost 6 bases; unmatched junction nucleotides: 7. Germline V gene sequence: CDR1 KGHDR, CDR2 SFDVKD. The CDR3 sequence: CATSDRRQGHEKLFF. The CDR3 DNA reads as TGTGCCACCAGTGACCGAAGACAGGGACATGAAAAACTGTTTTTT.

J is TRBJ2-1 and V is TRBV4-2; D uncertain. This CDR3 region has 15 residues. Germline CDR1 LGHNA, CDR2 YNFKEQ. Trimming left V 1 base short and J 8 bases short, with 15 bases between. The DNA for the CDR3 is TGTGCCAGCAGCCAAGCCTTAGACTCGAGCGATGAGCAGTTCTTC. Amino acid sequence: CASSQALDSSDEQFF.

J is TRBJ1-1 and V is TRBV2; D not certain. Trimming removed 4 bases at V and 3 bases at J, with 6 bases between. CDR1 and CDR2 from the germline V gene are SNHLY and FYNNEI. The CDR3 consists of 12 residues. CDR3 coding DNA: TGTGCCAGCAGTGTACAGTACACTGAAGCTTTCTTT. Encoded protein: CASSVQYTEAFF.

The chain uses TRBV6-5 and TRBJ2-7; 7 nucleotides match TRBD1. V lost 2 bases to trimming and J lost 6 bases; unmatched junction nucleotides: 4. Germline V CDR1 and CDR2: MNHEY, SVGAGI. CDR3 length: 13 residues. The CDR3: CASSYRQGGEQYF. The CDR3 DNA follows: TGTGCCAGCAGTTACAGACAGGGTGGCGAGCAGTACTTC.

In its sample, this clone was seen once. The rearrangement uses TRBV10-3 and TRBJ2-3; 14 bases line up with TRBD2. Germline loops: CDR1 ENHRY, CDR2 SYGVKD. The length of the CDR3 is 18 residues. Unmatched junction bases numbered 9, after V lost 7 bases and J lost 0 bases. The CDR3 coding sequence is TGTGCCATCACCGGACTAGCGGGAGGTCTCGCTAGCACAGATACGCAGTATTTT. Protein: CAITGLAGGLASTDTQYF.

This clone appeared a single time. This rearrangement joins TRBV12-3 or TRBV12-4 to TRBJ1-2; D remains ambiguous. With 5 bases removed from V and 8 bases from J, the gap between germline ends came to 15 bases. The CDR3 sequence is 13 residues long. The chain's CDR3 is CASSPDRGSGYTF. The CDR3 region has the DNA TGTGCCAGCAGTCCCGATCGGGGAAGCGGCTACACCTTC.

The chain couples TRBV7-2 to TRBJ1-5, with no clear D. Trimming took off 1 base at V and 0 bases at J, with 7 bases between the two ends. The CDR3 length is 15 residues. CDR1 SGHTA and CDR2 FQGNSA come from the germline V gene. CDR3 protein: CASSLVGFSNQPQHF. Written as DNA, the CDR3 is TGTGCCAGCAGCTTAGTTGGCTTTAGCAATCAGCCCCAGCATTTT.

This clone has more than one count but fewer than ten. The gene calls are TRBV5-1 and TRBJ2-1, with D perhaps matching TRBD2 (6 bases). CDR1 SGHRS and CDR2 YFSETQ come from the germline V gene. The CDR3 sequence is 18 residues long. V shed 4 bases and J shed 7 bases, with 27 bases lying between them. CDR3 sequence: CASSPPGQRAESRNEQFF. The CDR3 DNA is TGCGCCAGCAGCCCGCCCGGTCAGCGGGCCGAGAGTAGGAATGAGCAGTTCTTC.

The CDR3 sequence is CASSLELAGKGELFF. In DNA, the CDR3 is TGTGCCAGCAGCTTGGAGCTAGCGGGCAAAGGGGAGCTGTTTTTT. The rearrangement joins TRBV5-6 to TRBJ2-2, with 8 bases that match TRBD2. Looked up from germline, CDR1 is SGHDT and CDR2 is YYEEEE. The CDR3 totals 15 residues. V was clipped by 0 bases and J by 8 bases; unmatched bases: 6.

A few counts support this clone. This chain joins TRBV11-3 and TRBJ2-7; a possible D gene is TRBD1 (6 bases). V was cut by 4 bases and J by 3 bases, with 19 bases left in between. CDR3 length: 16 residues. Germline values: CDR1 SGHNT, CDR2 YENEEA. CDR3 in amino acids: CASSSRTGTLDYEQYF. DNA of the CDR3: TGTGCCAGCAGCTCGAGGACCGGGACACTTGACTACGAGCAGTACTTC.

This clone appeared once. V and J are TRBV9 and TRBJ2-6; 10 bases line up with TRBD1. The CDR3 sequence is 19 residues long. The junction had 9 bases not matched to a gene; V was cut back by 3 bases and J by 0 bases. Per germline, CDR1 SGDLS and CDR2 YYNGEE. The DNA for the CDR3 is TGTGCCAGCAGCGCGTCCCGGGACAGGGGCGCCTCTGGGGCCAACGTCCTGACTTTC. Translated: CASSASRDRGASGANVLTF.

A remark on this clone: The junction and the germline gene differ at one end; a read error may be behind it. The gene calls are TRBV20-1 and TRBJ1-4, with D tentatively TRBD1 (6 bases). Germline V gene sequence: CDR1 DFQATT, CDR2 SNEGSKA (reference sequence). This CDR3 spans 14 amino acids. For the CDR3, the DNA is TGCAGTGCTAGTGAAAGGGACACTAATGAAAAACTATTTTTT. Protein sequence: CSASERDTNEKLFF.

The chain links TRBV7-2 to TRBJ1-1; TRBD1 is a possible D gene (6 bases). The CDR3 extends over 17 amino acids. The V gene's germline CDR1 is SGHTA and CDR2 FQGNSA. Trimming removed 3 bases from V and 7 bases from J, with 24 bases in between. The CDR3 sequence is CASSLGPPGGRTREAFF. The CDR3 DNA sequence: TGTGCCAGCAGCTTGGGACCCCCCGGGGGGCGGACCCGTGAAGCTTTCTTT.

The chain couples TRBV30 to TRBJ2-1; 10 positions agree with TRBD2. CDR3 length: 12 amino acids. After removal of 6 bases from V and 7 bases from J, the junction contained 3 bases not matched to a gene. Per the germline V gene, CDR1 is GTSNPN and CDR2 is SVGIG (reference sequence). The CDR3 DNA reads TGTGCCTGCACACTAGCGGGAAATGAGCAGTTCTTC. Translating gives CACTLAGNEQFF.

The V and J genes are TRBV5-1 and TRBJ2-5, with 7 bases fitting TRBD1. The CDR3 spans 15 residues. The ends lost 4 bases at V and 4 bases at J; junction bases unmatched: 10. CDR1 and CDR2 from the germline V gene are SGHRS and YFSETQ. CDR3 nucleotide sequence: TGCGCCAGCAGCCCGACACAGGGGCGAGGAGAGACCCAGTACTTC. This sequence encodes CASSPTQGRGETQYF.

The rearrangement joins TRBV6-2 or TRBV6-3 to TRBJ2-3; TRBD2 aligns across 10 bases. CDR1 MNHEY and CDR2 SVGEGT come from the germline V gene. The CDR3 covers 16 residues. The J segment lost 1 base and the V segment lost 6 bases, leaving 7 bases of the junction unmatched. This CDR3 is CASSPSLAGGTDTQYF. The CDR3, as DNA: TGTGCCAGCAGCCCGAGCCTAGCGGGAGGCACAGATACGCAGTATTTT.

V and J are TRBV7-7 and TRBJ1-3; 8 nucleotides agree with TRBD1. CDR3 size: 17 residues. The trim removed 4 bases at V and 0 bases at J, leaving 8 bases unmatched. The germline V gene has CDR1 SSHAT and CDR2 FNYEAQ (reference sequence). CDR3 nucleotides: TGTGCCAGCAGCTCGGGGAGGGACAGGAGCTCTGGAAACACCATATATTTT. It codes for CASSSGRDRSSGNTIYF.

There are many counts of this clone. The chain joins TRBV15 to TRBJ2-1, with D tentatively TRBD1 (5 bases). The length of the CDR3 is 15 residues. The germline V gene has CDR1 LNHNV and CDR2 YYDKDF (reference sequence). V lost 0 bases and J lost 1, with 7 bases in between. The DNA for the CDR3 is TGTGCCACCAGCAGAGATAAGGGGTCCTACAATGAGCAGTTCTTC. As protein: CATSRDKGSYNEQFF.

In DNA form, the CDR3 reads TGCGCCAGCAGCTTGTCTGTAGGGAGGGAAAAACTGTTTTTT. It codes for CASSLSVGREKLFF. The gene calls are TRBV5-1 and TRBJ1-4; no firm D call. Per germline, CDR1 SGHRS and CDR2 YFSETQ. With 1 base removed from V and 8 bases from J, the gap between germline ends came to 12 bases. The CDR3 consists of 14 residues.

The chain combines TRBV27 with TRBJ1-6; D gene ambiguous. The CDR3 has 13 amino acids. The germline V gene has CDR1 MNHEY and CDR2 SMNVEV (reference sequence). V was shortened by 5 bases and J by 10 bases, with 12 bases between the two germline ends. In nucleotides, the CDR3 is TGTGCCAGCAGTGCGAGCCAGGTCTCACCCCTCCACTTT. As protein: CASSASQVSPLHF.